These T cell receptor beta chains were read from a single sample in a study of OX40 agonist ivuxolimab in advanced cancers. TCRdb keeps only in-frame clones here, not all; method: immunoSEQ multiplex PCR. The repertoire has under 40,000 clones, around nine tenths of them found once; the top ten carry 4.8%. The sample consisted of CD4+ or CD8+ T cells sorted from blood, taken in a trial of the OX40 agonist ivuxolimab. The receptors derive from an adult with an advanced solid tumor such as melanoma, head and neck, liver or kidney cancer. CDR3s leave out the opening cysteine and the closing phenylalanine or tryptophan.

TRBV10-2 | ASREGTGAGQPQH
TRBV19 | ASSIGGQGRSPLH
TRBV11-2 | ASSPPGGREQY
TRBV7-9 | ASSPGGASYNEQF
TRBV6-5 | ASSYSTGDVGIEQY
TRBV10-3 | AISDGGLAKNIQY
TRBV6-1 | ASKYLGLSQPQH
TRBV9 | AGARDSDIERGELF
TRBV19 | ASSHPGAYNEQF
TRBV6-1 | ASNAYEQY
TRBV4-2 | ASSHSKNIYTSGGAKNIQY
TRBV20-1 | SVYTGYGYT
TRBV9 | ASSVVGSGELF
TRBV10-3 | AISEEEPTNEKLF
TRBV5-6 | ASRGLNNEQF
TRBV14 | ASSQDSSSGNTIY
TRBV7-2 | ASSQYYVEQY
TRBV7-8 | ASRRQAYTDTQY
TRBV7-9 | ASSLAERTGLYEQY
TRBV6-6 | ASSYDRGFYEQY
TRBV9 | ASSAGVQFNEKLF
TRBV4-1 | ASSPVRSSYNEQF
TRBV2 | ASRRWGGGLETQY
TRBV11-2 | ASSIEVFSYNEQF
TRBV27 | ASSLSSYETDTQY
TRBV7-2 | ASSLELWGTGNTIY
TRBV5-1 | ASSLDPAGELF
TRBV5-1 | ASSLLRDEQF
TRBV7-6 | ASNLMSGEVGETQY
TRBV5-6 | ASSLAPGLYGYT
TRBV5-1 | ASSFLAGQQETQY
TRBV27 | ASRPGVPGSEAF
TRBV6-1 | ASTQQGTGELF
TRBV18 | ASSPKATNEKLF
TRBV13 | ASSPSGTSTDTQY
TRBV7-9 | ASSQTGGNQPQH
TRBV19 | ASSIRQFNTEAF
TRBV6-7 | ASSYGSDRVNEKLF
TRBV4-3 | ASSPRGWDGRGTQY
TRBV15 | ATSRDHYEQY
TRBV27 | ASSVSGGANHEQF
TRBV15 | ATSRATTNTEAF
TRBV5-4 | ASSLRPSYEQY